The 12 T cell receptor beta chains listed next were all sequenced from one sample in a study of blood T cell repertoires in COVID-19. Clones were sequenced by immunoSEQ multiplex PCR, and TCRdb holds only the in-frame ones, with some missing. The sample lists more than 85,000 clones; approximately 88% were seen once. The sequenced sample consisted of peripheral blood. The origin of the receptors is a woman aged 70-85 years with acute or convalescent COVID-19.

V gene TRBV30 combines with J gene TRBJ1-2; D is undetermined. The CDR3 is 13 residues long. Germline values: CDR1 GTSNPN, CDR2 SVGIG (reference sequence). The V gene lost 0 bases and the J gene lost 4 bases, with 9 bases spanning the gap. In DNA form, the CDR3 reads TGTGCCTGGAGTGTGGGAGCCCTCTATGGCTACACCTTC. Protein: CAWSVGALYGYTF.

The chain has TRBV7-2 and TRBJ1-1, with no clear D. CDR3 length equals 12 residues. Trimming took off 1 base at V and 11 bases at J, with 11 bases between the two ends. Germline V lookup: CDR1 SGHTA, CDR2 FQGNSA. The CDR3 loop is CASSLDQAWAFF. Written as DNA, the CDR3 is TGTGCCAGCAGCTTAGATCAGGCCTGGGCTTTCTTT.

J is TRBJ2-3 and V is TRBV5-1, with TRBD2 matching 8 bases. Germline V lookup: CDR1 SGHRS, CDR2 YFSETQ. There are 12 residues in the CDR3. The V gene end was trimmed by 2 bases and the J gene end by 9 bases; junction bases not matched to a gene: 2. The CDR3 DNA reads as TGCGCCAGCAGCTTCCAGCGGGAGACGCAGTATTTT. Amino acid sequence: CASSFQRETQYF.

The V call is TRBV28, the J call TRBJ2-7; tentatively, D is TRBD2 (6 bases). Trimming pared 6 bases from V and 2 bases from J, leaving 17 bases between. The CDR3 runs to 15 residues. The germline gives CDR1 MDHEN, CDR2 SYDVKM. Written as DNA, the CDR3 is TGTGCCAGCAGCCTAAGCGGGCGGCCTCCCTACGAGCAGTACTTC. Translated, it gives CASSLSGRPPYEQYF.

The chain employs TRBV6-5 and TRBJ1-6; the match to TRBD1 covers 8 bases. The CDR3 runs to 15 residues. J was trimmed by 8 bases and V by 6 bases; bases with no gene match: 9. CDR1 and CDR2 (germline): MNHEY, SVGAGI. The CDR3, as DNA: TGTGCCAGCAGCCTAAAAACAGGGGGGTATTCACCCCTCCACTTT. Translating it yields CASSLKTGGYSPLHF.

V gene TRBV11-2 combines with J gene TRBJ1-3; TRBD1 might be the D (6 bases). Germline lookup yields CDR1 SGHAT and CDR2 FQNNGV. There are 15 residues in the CDR3. Trimming took 1 base from V and 2 from J, leaving 9 bases between them. Written as DNA, the CDR3 is TGTGCCAGCAGCTTAGCAGGGGCCACTGGAAACACCATATATTTT. Encoded protein: CASSLAGATGNTIYF.

Concerning this clone: A junction end diverges from the germline sequence, so it may reflect a read error. This CDR3 is CVSTDYTDTQYF. The CDR3 DNA reads TGTGTCAGCACGGACTACACAGATACGCAGTATTTT. The genes are TRBV6-5 and TRBJ2-3, with TRBD2 as a possible D gene (6 bases). CDR3 length: 12 amino acids. Germline assignment: CDR1 MNHEY and CDR2 SVGAGI.

V usage is TRBV27 and J usage is TRBJ1-4; tentatively, D is TRBD1 (6 bases). Trimming stripped 5 bases from V and 4 bases from J, with 11 bases between. The CDR3 spans 14 residues. Germline V gene lookup returns CDR1 MNHEY and CDR2 SMNVEV (reference sequence). The CDR3: CASSPRGINEKLFF. CDR3 DNA: TGTGCCAGCAGTCCCAGGGGAATTAATGAAAAACTGTTTTTT. Full variable domain (rest looked up from reference TRBV27 and TRBJ1-4): EAQVTQNPRYLITVTGKKLTVTCSQNMNHEYMSWYRQDPGLGLRQIYYSMNVEVTDKGDVPEGYKVSRKEKRNFPLILESPSPNQTSLYFCASSPRGINEKLFFGSGTQLSVL.

The V call is TRBV10-3, the J call TRBJ2-1, with 9 bases lining up with TRBD2. The CDR3 runs to 14 residues. Per the germline V gene, CDR1 is ENHRY and CDR2 is SYGVKD. V was pared by 2 bases and J by 9 bases, with 5 bases of the junction left unmatched. CDR3 in amino acids: CAISEPGLAREQFF. CDR3 sequence (DNA): TGTGCCATCAGTGAGCCGGGACTAGCTCGTGAGCAGTTCTTC.

This sequence joins TRBV11-3 and TRBJ1-2; D not resolved. CDR1 is SGHNT, CDR2 YENEEA, per germline. The CDR3 is made up of 12 amino acids. The V and J ends lost 5 bases and 14 bases respectively, with 18 bases between them. In nucleotides, the CDR3 is TGTGCCAGCAGCCCCCGGACGGGAATAATTACCTTC. Translation: CASSPRTGIITF. The whole variable domain, filled in from reference TRBV11-3 and TRBJ1-2, reads EAGVVQSPRYKIIEKKQPVAFWCNPISGHNTLYWYLQNLGQGPELLIRYENEEAVDDSQLPKDRFSAERLKGVDSTLKIQPAELGDSAVYLCASSPRTGIITFGSGTRLTVV.

This sequence joins TRBV18 and TRBJ1-5, with D possibly matching TRBD1 (5 bases). With 2 bases removed from V and 1 base from J, the gap between germline ends came to 9 bases. This CDR3 is built from 15 residues. Germline V gene lookup returns CDR1 KGHSH and CDR2 LQKENI. The CDR3 protein is CASSPGGTSNQPQHF. Here the CDR3 DNA reads TGTGCCAGCTCACCAGGAGGGACGAGCAATCAGCCCCAGCATTTT.

In its sample, this clone was seen a few times. The CDR3 protein is CASSLGYHRDDYGYTF. Here the CDR3 DNA reads TGTGCCAGCAGCTTAGGTTATCACAGGGACGACTATGGCTACACCTTC. The V call is TRBV13, the J call TRBJ1-2; D is perhaps TRBD1 (6 bases). The ends were cut back, 0 bases at V and 3 bases at J, with 14 bases in the middle. The CDR3 totals 16 residues. The germline gives CDR1 PRHDT, CDR2 FYEKMQ (reference sequence).